This is a list of T cell receptor beta chains from one sample in a study of spatial heterogeneity in lung cancer. One entry per CDR3 protein results from TCRdb running MiXCR on the 5' RACE reads. The top ten clones hold over 9.5% of a sample with 10,000 to 14,000 distinct CDR3 sequences, around 10% of them seen once. This specimen was lung tumor tissue, taken at surgery. The receptors originated from a female donor with early-stage non-small cell lung cancer. Both conserved end residues are part of each CDR3. A D gene is named only where the DNA matches it firmly. A row's size may be missing; if present it is once, few, many or a size class.

CDR3aa: CSLGRDGTDTQYF
CDR3nt: TGCAGCCTCGGGAGGGACGGCACAGATACGCAGTATTTT
d_gene: TRBD2
abundance: many
v_gene: TRBV20-1
j_gene: TRBJ2-3

CDR3aa: CASGLVVGTGELFF
CDR3nt: TGTGCTAGTGGTTTGGTTGTGGGCACCGGGGAGCTGTTTTTT
d_gene: .
abundance: many
v_gene: TRBV12-5
j_gene: TRBJ2-2

CDR3aa: CASSTLPLSGGSTDTQYF
CDR3nt: TGTGCCAGCAGTACTTTGCCCCTTTCCGGCGGTAGCACAGATACGCAGTATTTT
d_gene: .
abundance: medium-sized
v_gene: TRBV6-1
j_gene: TRBJ2-3

CDR3aa: CSASGATYEQYF
CDR3nt: TGCAGTGCTAGCGGCGCGACCTACGAGCAGTACTTC
d_gene: .
abundance: .
v_gene: TRBV20-1
j_gene: TRBJ2-7

CDR3aa: CASSKGLAETVYGELFF
CDR3nt: TGTGCCAGCAGCAAGGGACTAGCGGAGACGGTGTACGGGGAGCTGTTTTTT
d_gene: TRBD2
abundance: .
v_gene: TRBV9
j_gene: TRBJ2-2

CDR3aa: CASSQRPELRNTEAFF
CDR3nt: TGTGCCAGCAGCCAAAGACCCGAGCTCAGGAACACTGAAGCTTTCTTT
d_gene: .
abundance: many
v_gene: TRBV7-2
j_gene: TRBJ1-1

CDR3aa: CASRDRARSEAFF
CDR3nt: TGTGCCAGCAGAGACAGGGCTCGGTCTGAAGCTTTCTTT
d_gene: TRBD1
abundance: .
v_gene: TRBV6-1
j_gene: TRBJ1-1

CDR3aa: CASSPSRPRLNTEAFF
CDR3nt: TGTGCCAGCAGCCCGAGCCGTCCCAGACTGAACACTGAAGCTTTCTTT
d_gene: .
abundance: .
v_gene: TRBV7-9
j_gene: TRBJ1-1

CDR3aa: CSASGTGAGYEQYF
CDR3nt: TGCAGTGCTAGCGGGACAGGGGCTGGCTACGAGCAGTACTTC
d_gene: TRBD1
abundance: .
v_gene: TRBV20-1
j_gene: TRBJ2-7

CDR3aa: CSARFGTEQETQYF
CDR3nt: TGCAGTGCTAGATTTGGGACGGAACAAGAGACCCAGTACTTC
d_gene: .
abundance: few
v_gene: TRBV20-1
j_gene: TRBJ2-5

CDR3aa: CASKPGVLEETQYF
CDR3nt: TGCGCCAGCAAACCAGGGGTCCTGGAAGAGACCCAGTACTTC
d_gene: .
abundance: many
v_gene: TRBV10-2
j_gene: TRBJ2-5

CDR3aa: CASSLRLAGVYEQFF
CDR3nt: TGTGCCAGCAGCTTGCGGCTAGCGGGAGTTTATGAGCAGTTCTTC
d_gene: TRBD2
abundance: medium-sized
v_gene: TRBV5-4
j_gene: TRBJ2-1

CDR3aa: CASSLEVNTEAFF
CDR3nt: TGTGCCAGCTCCCTCGAAGTGAACACTGAAGCTTTCTTT
d_gene: .
abundance: medium-sized
v_gene: TRBV18
j_gene: TRBJ1-1

CDR3aa: CASSLLRAGYEQYF
CDR3nt: TGTGCCAGCAGCTTACTCAGGGCGGGCTACGAGCAGTACTTC
d_gene: .
abundance: many
v_gene: TRBV7-2
j_gene: TRBJ2-7

CDR3aa: CASTSGQIGDEQYF
CDR3nt: TGTGCCAGCACCTCAGGACAGATCGGGGACGAGCAGTACTTC
d_gene: .
abundance: many
v_gene: TRBV6-5
j_gene: TRBJ2-7

CDR3aa: CSVVDYSITDTQYF
CDR3nt: TGCAGCGTTGTGGACTACTCGATCACAGATACGCAGTATTTT
d_gene: .
abundance: many
v_gene: TRBV29-1
j_gene: TRBJ2-3

CDR3aa: CASSLRNTQYF
CDR3nt: TGTGCCAGCAGTTTAAGGAATACGCAGTATTTT
d_gene: .
abundance: many
v_gene: TRBV12-3/TRBV12-4
j_gene: TRBJ2-3

CDR3aa: CASSPPGTSGLWGQFF
CDR3nt: TGCGCCAGCAGCCCACCCGGGACTAGCGGTCTTTGGGGGCAGTTCTTC
d_gene: TRBD2
abundance: many
v_gene: TRBV4-1
j_gene: TRBJ2-1

CDR3aa: CASSLASEGTEAFF
CDR3nt: TGCGCCAGCAGCTTGGCGTCGGAGGGCACTGAAGCTTTCTTT
d_gene: .
abundance: few
v_gene: TRBV5-1
j_gene: TRBJ1-1

CDR3aa: CASSLNSGGAWFF
CDR3nt: TGTGCCAGCAGTTTGAATAGCGGGGGGGCCTGGTTCTTC
d_gene: TRBD2
abundance: many
v_gene: TRBV27
j_gene: TRBJ2-1

CDR3aa: CSAHRGTGLRGETQYF
CDR3nt: TGCAGTGCCCACAGGGGGACAGGCTTACGGGGAGAGACCCAGTACTTC
d_gene: TRBD1
abundance: few
v_gene: TRBV20-1
j_gene: TRBJ2-5

CDR3aa: CASSSSLPYAEGNEQFF
CDR3nt: TGTGCCAGCAGCTCCTCCCTACCCTACGCGGAGGGAAATGAGCAGTTCTTC
d_gene: .
abundance: .
v_gene: TRBV12-1
j_gene: TRBJ2-1

CDR3aa: CASSALDRAHEQFF
CDR3nt: TGTGCCAGCAGCGCCTTGGACAGGGCCCATGAGCAGTTCTTC
d_gene: TRBD1
abundance: few
v_gene: TRBV11-2
j_gene: TRBJ2-1

CDR3aa: CAGRQGQKNTEAFF
CDR3nt: TGTGCCGGAAGACAGGGACAGAAGAACACTGAAGCTTTCTTT
d_gene: TRBD1
abundance: many
v_gene: TRBV7-9
j_gene: TRBJ1-1

CDR3aa: CASSFSRGQGQETQYF
CDR3nt: TGTGCCAGCAGCTTCAGTCGCGGACAGGGGCAAGAGACCCAGTACTTC
d_gene: TRBD1
abundance: few
v_gene: TRBV7-2
j_gene: TRBJ2-5

CDR3aa: CASTNRASGNEQFF
CDR3nt: TGTGCCAGCACCAACCGGGCTAGCGGCAATGAGCAGTTCTTC
d_gene: TRBD2
abundance: .
v_gene: TRBV6-1
j_gene: TRBJ2-1

CDR3aa: CSVVGAAQTSADTQYF
CDR3nt: TGCAGCGTTGTAGGAGCGGCCCAGACCTCTGCAGATACGCAGTATTTT
d_gene: .
abundance: .
v_gene: TRBV29-1
j_gene: TRBJ2-3

CDR3aa: CAISAISEQFF
CDR3nt: TGTGCCATCAGCGCCATAAGTGAGCAGTTCTTC
d_gene: .
abundance: .
v_gene: TRBV10-3
j_gene: TRBJ2-1

CDR3aa: CAWNSGTGSPSEGYEQYF
CDR3nt: TGTGCCTGGAACTCCGGGACAGGCTCCCCGAGCGAAGGTTACGAGCAGTACTTC
d_gene: TRBD1
abundance: few
v_gene: TRBV30
j_gene: TRBJ2-7

CDR3aa: CSAYPRSGGPDTQYF
CDR3nt: TGCAGTGCATATCCCAGGAGCGGGGGCCCAGATACGCAGTATTTT
d_gene: TRBD2
abundance: .
v_gene: TRBV20-1
j_gene: TRBJ2-3

CDR3aa: CASSPGTSGSSGLGEQFF
CDR3nt: TGTGCCAGCAGCCCCGGGACTAGCGGGAGTTCGGGGCTAGGTGAGCAGTTCTTC
d_gene: TRBD2
abundance: medium-sized
v_gene: TRBV6-2/TRBV6-3
j_gene: TRBJ2-1

CDR3aa: CASSPTGDPYQPQHF
CDR3nt: TGTGCCAGCTCGCCTACAGGGGACCCCTATCAGCCCCAGCATTTT
d_gene: TRBD1
abundance: few
v_gene: TRBV18
j_gene: TRBJ1-5

CDR3aa: CSASGRVNTEAFF
CDR3nt: TGCAGTGCTAGCGGCAGGGTGAACACTGAAGCTTTCTTT
d_gene: .
abundance: medium-sized
v_gene: TRBV20-1
j_gene: TRBJ1-1

CDR3aa: CASSPGLANWGYSEQFF
CDR3nt: TGTGCCAGCAGCCCGGGACTGGCAAACTGGGGTTACAGTGAGCAGTTCTTC
d_gene: .
abundance: .
v_gene: TRBV11-2
j_gene: TRBJ2-1

CDR3aa: CSAYSRTSGTRTGSYEQYF
CDR3nt: TGCAGTGCTTACTCCCGGACTAGCGGGACTAGAACGGGCTCCTACGAGCAGTACTTC
d_gene: TRBD2
abundance: .
v_gene: TRBV20-1
j_gene: TRBJ2-7

CDR3aa: CASGQGATDTQYF
CDR3nt: TGCGCCAGCGGGCAGGGGGCGACAGATACGCAGTATTTT
d_gene: TRBD1
abundance: many
v_gene: TRBV5-1
j_gene: TRBJ2-3

CDR3aa: CASGPPSLSGYNEQFF
CDR3nt: TGTGCTAGTGGACCACCGTCTCTCAGCGGGTACAATGAGCAGTTCTTC
d_gene: .
abundance: few
v_gene: TRBV12-5
j_gene: TRBJ2-1

CDR3aa: CSASLGHNEQFF
CDR3nt: TGCAGTGCTAGCCTCGGCCACAATGAGCAGTTCTTC
d_gene: .
abundance: few
v_gene: TRBV20-1
j_gene: TRBJ2-1

CDR3aa: CSARLQGANHEQYF
CDR3nt: TGCAGTGCTAGGTTACAGGGGGCTAATCACGAGCAGTACTTC
d_gene: TRBD1
abundance: few
v_gene: TRBV20-1
j_gene: TRBJ2-7